The 4 T cell receptor beta chains listed next were all sequenced from one sample in a study of OX40 agonist ivuxolimab in advanced cancers. TCRdb keeps only in-frame clones here, not all; method: immunoSEQ multiplex PCR. The table records roughly 87,000 clones, around 92% of them present only once. Sequencing used CD4+ or CD8+ T cells sorted from blood, obtained in a trial of the OX40 agonist ivuxolimab. These receptor sequences come from an adult with an advanced solid tumor such as melanoma, head and neck, liver or kidney cancer.

The chain has TRBV11-2 and TRBJ2-7; D is unclear. V was trimmed by 5 bases and J by 6 bases, leaving 14 bases between them. Germline V gives CDR1 SGHAT, CDR2 FQNNGV. CDR3 length: 13 residues. CDR3 protein: CASSPLTGLEQYF. As DNA, the CDR3 is TGTGCCAGCAGCCCGTTAACGGGCCTCGAGCAGTACTTC.

In its sample, this clone was seen a few times. The gene calls are TRBV9 and TRBJ2-2; D is possibly TRBD1 or TRBD2 (5 bases each). CDR1 SGDLS and CDR2 YYNGEE come from the germline V gene. Trimming left V 6 bases short and J 0 bases short, with 15 bases between. The CDR3 contains 16 residues. This CDR3 reads CASTPIGTANTGELFF. The CDR3 nucleotides read TGTGCCAGCACGCCAATCGGGACCGCGAACACCGGGGAGCTGTTTTTT.

This rearrangement joins TRBV10-3 to TRBJ1-1; D call uncertain. CDR1 and CDR2 from the germline V gene are ENHRY and SYGVKD. This CDR3 is built from 13 residues. V lost 3 bases, J lost 5 bases, and 10 bases lay in between. CDR3 residues: CAISEVQWTEAFF. DNA for the CDR3: TGTGCCATCAGTGAAGTACAGTGGACTGAAGCTTTCTTT.

J is TRBJ1-1 and V is TRBV27, with a tentative D call TRBD1 (5 bases). V was shortened by 3 bases and J by 4 bases, with 12 bases between the two germline ends. Per the germline V gene, CDR1 is MNHEY and CDR2 is SMNVEV (reference sequence). The CDR3 loop spans 14 amino acids. CDR3 in DNA: TGTGCCAGCAGTTTTGTTTGGGGGGGCACTGAAGCTTTCTTT. Translated: CASSFVWGGTEAFF.